The present T cell receptor beta chain was sequenced within a study of blood T cell repertoires in COVID-19. Study as a whole: COVID-19 samples from acute and convalescent phases originated in the United States, Italy and Spain. Sources were T cells, B-cell-depleted T cells, or PBMCs; the material itself was cDNA or gDNA.

V was clipped by 0 bases and J by 5 bases, with 12 bases between them. This CDR3 is built from 14 residues. Germline CDR1 and CDR2: SGHRS and YFSETQ. Methods used by the authors: Amplification with reference gene primers provided the estimates of nucleated cell counts. TCRdb's copy holds only in-frame clones and misses some; the assay was immunoSEQ multiplex PCR. From that table come the V and J calls and clone size; the DNA was used to work out D and trimming. The table has around 140,000 clones, 70% to 80% seen once. Sequencing was carried out using peripheral blood. The chain recombines TRBV5-1 with TRBJ2-7; weak D call: TRBD2 (6 bases). The sequence was collected from a woman aged 50 to 65 with active or convalescent COVID-19. CDR3 DNA sequence: TGCGCCAGCAGCTTGGCGCCCGGGGGAGACGAGCAGTACTTC. Protein sequence: CASSLAPGGDEQYF.